This is a list of T cell receptor beta chains from one sample in a study of control samples from healthy donors and cancer patients. This table comes from immunoSEQ multiplex PCR, and its TCRdb copy is limited to in-frame clones, with some not included. The data hold about 180,000 clones, with 90% observed a single time. Material for sequencing was blood. The receptors shown here come from a woman in her 50s in good health. Each CDR3 is given with its conserved first and last residue. Fields, in order: clone size, D gene, V gene, J gene, CDR3 DNA, CDR3 protein. A D gene is named only where the DNA matches it firmly. A row's size may be missing; if present it is once, few, many or a size class.

.	.	TRBV18	TRBJ2-7	TGTGCCAGCTCACCACAGGGGCCGGGATTCTACGAGCAGTACTTC	CASSPQGPGFYEQYF
.	.	TRBV27	TRBJ2-2	TGTGCCAGCAGCACCAGGTCTGTATCAGTGAACACCGGGGAGCTGTTTTTT	CASSTRSVSVNTGELFF
.	TRBD2	TRBV9	TRBJ2-1	TGTGCCAGCAGCGAAGCGGGGGGGCTTTACAATGAGCAGTTCTTC	CASSEAGGLYNEQFF
.	.	TRBV2	TRBJ2-3	TGTGCCAGCAAGCGGCGGTACACAGATACGCAGTATTTT	CASKRRYTDTQYF
.	.	TRBV6-4	TRBJ1-6	TGTGCCAGCAGGCCCGGGGAGGGTAATTCACCCCTCCACTTT	CASRPGEGNSPLHF
.	.	TRBV7-2	TRBJ2-4	TGTGCCAGCAGCCCGGAAACGGGCATTCAGTACTTC	CASSPETGIQYF
.	.	TRBV30	TRBJ1-5	TGTGCCTGGAGTAGTGGGGGGACTGATAGCAATCAGCCCCAGCATTTT	CAWSSGGTDSNQPQHF
.	.	TRBV19	TRBJ2-7	TGTGCCAGTAGTCCAAGGGGTGGAGCCTCCTACGAGCAGTACTTC	CASSPRGGASYEQYF
once	.	TRBV3-1/TRBV3-2	TRBJ1-1	TGTGCCAGCAGCCCCCGGGACACCGGGTACGCTTTCTTT	CASSPRDTGYAFF
.	.	TRBV2	TRBJ1-5	TGTGCCAGCAGACAAGATTGGGCTCAGCCCCAGCATTTT	CASRQDWAQPQHF
.	.	TRBV20-1	TRBJ2-1	TGCAGTGCCAGTGGACCGTCCTACAATGAGCAGTTCTTC	CSASGPSYNEQFF
.	TRBD2	TRBV7-3	TRBJ2-1	TGTGCCAGCAGCTTCGGGACTAGCGTGCATGAGCAGTTCTTC	CASSFGTSVHEQFF
.	.	TRBV15	TRBJ1-1	TGTGCCACCAGCCCCAGCAGGGTTCAGAACACTGAAGCTTTCTTT	CATSPSRVQNTEAFF
.	TRBD2	TRBV28	TRBJ2-1	TGTGCCAGCAGAACCGGGACTACCGTCTACAATGAGCAGTTCTTC	CASRTGTTVYNEQFF
.	TRBD1	TRBV10-3	TRBJ1-3	TGTGCCATCCCCCGAGGAGGGACAGCAGGAAACACCATATATTTT	CAIPRGGTAGNTIYF
once	.	TRBV15	TRBJ2-7	TGTGCCACCAGCAGAGATGGGAGCTCCTACGAGCAGTACTTC	CATSRDGSSYEQYF
.	.	TRBV4-1	TRBJ1-2	TGCGCCAGCAGCCTCGTAAGTGCTGTCGACAGCGTTCCCTATGGCTACACCTTC	CASSLVSAVDSVPYGYTF
.	TRBD2	TRBV28	TRBJ2-2	TGTGCCAGCAGTTTTGCTAGCGGGAGACCCGGGGAGCTGTTTTTT	CASSFASGRPGELFF
.	.	TRBV5-6	TRBJ1-4	TGTGCCAGCAGCTTGCCAGGGCTGGGGGAAAAACTGTTTTTT	CASSLPGLGEKLFF
.	.	TRBV6-6	TRBJ1-1	TGTGCCAGCAGTAGGAGTACGGGGAACACTGAAGCTTTCTTT	CASSRSTGNTEAFF
.	.	TRBV7-9	TRBJ1-1	TGTGCCAGCAGTCCGGCCGGCCGGGGAAACACTGAAGCTTTCTTT	CASSPAGRGNTEAFF
.	.	TRBV19	TRBJ2-1	TGTGCCAGTAGTATCATGGGGACAATGAGACAGTTCTTC	CASSIMGTMRQFF
.	TRBD1	TRBV7-2	TRBJ2-1	TGTGCCAGCAGCCCAGGGACAGGGGTCGGTCGCTACAATGAGCAGTTCTTC	CASSPGTGVGRYNEQFF
.	.	TRBV7-3	TRBJ2-3	TGTGCCAGCAGCTTAACGGTCTCCCGGGGGGCTACGCAGTATTTT	CASSLTVSRGATQYF
.	TRBD1	TRBV7-8	TRBJ1-1	TGTGCCAGCAGCTACAGACAGGGTTTGACTGAAGCTTTCTTT	CASSYRQGLTEAFF
.	.	TRBV19	TRBJ2-1	TGTGCCAGTAGTCCCAAGTCTCGAGGCAATGAGCAGTTCTTC	CASSPKSRGNEQFF
.	.	TRBV5-4	TRBJ2-5	TGTGCCAGCGGAGGCCCCCATACCCGGCAGGAGACCCAGTACTTC	CASGGPHTRQETQYF
.	TRBD1	TRBV5-4	TRBJ2-1	TGTGCCAGCAGCTCACAGGGGGCCCATGAGCAGTTCTTC	CASSSQGAHEQFF
.	TRBD2	TRBV19	TRBJ2-1	TGTGCCAGTAGTAATAGCGGGGCCGCTCCTATGGGGCAGTTCTTC	CASSNSGAAPMGQFF
.	.	TRBV5-1	TRBJ1-5	TGCGCCAGCAGCTTGGAGGGTGGCAATCAGCCCCAGCATTTT	CASSLEGGNQPQHF
.	.	TRBV12-3/TRBV12-4	TRBJ1-3	TGTGCCAGCATGAGGGGGGTGAGAAACACCATATATTTT	CASMRGVRNTIYF
once	TRBD2	TRBV28	TRBJ2-2	TGTGCCAGCCGGGGACTAGCGGGAGGAGCGACCGGGGAGCTGTTTTTT	CASRGLAGGATGELFF
.	.	TRBV28	TRBJ1-4	TGTGCCAGCAGTACGCTGTTGGATTTAAAACTGTTTTTT	CASSTLLDLKLFF
.	.	TRBV29-1	TRBJ2-4	TGCAGCGTTGTATTAAACATTCAGTACTTC	CSVVLNIQYF
.	.	TRBV2	TRBJ1-1	TGTGCCAGCAGTGTGGCCCCGAACACTGAAGCTTTCTTT	CASSVAPNTEAFF
.	TRBD1	TRBV5-6	TRBJ2-7	TGTGCCAGCGTCGGGACAGGGACACAATACGAGCAGTACTTC	CASVGTGTQYEQYF
.	TRBD1	TRBV30	TRBJ1-6	TGTGCCTGGAGTCTTCCTGCGGGGGACAGGGCACTCAATTCACCCCTCCACTTT	CAWSLPAGDRALNSPLHF
once	TRBD1	TRBV9	TRBJ1-1	TGTGCCAGCAGCTTCTCCGGGACAGACCCCACTGAAGCTTTCTTT	CASSFSGTDPTEAFF